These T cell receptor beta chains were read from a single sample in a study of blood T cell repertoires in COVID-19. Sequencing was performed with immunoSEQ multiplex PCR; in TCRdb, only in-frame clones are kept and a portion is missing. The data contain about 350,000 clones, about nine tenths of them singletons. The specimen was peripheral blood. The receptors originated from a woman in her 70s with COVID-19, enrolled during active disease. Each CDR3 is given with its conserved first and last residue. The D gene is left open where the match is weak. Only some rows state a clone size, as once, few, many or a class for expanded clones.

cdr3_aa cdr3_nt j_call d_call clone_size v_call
CASSPRQTDNEQFF TGCGCCAGCAGCCCCCGGCAGACTGACAATGAGCAGTTCTTC TRBJ2-1 - - TRBV4-3
CASSFAGGPFEAFF TGCGCCAGCAGCTTCGCAGGGGGCCCTTTTGAAGCTTTCTTT TRBJ1-1 TRBD1 - TRBV5-1
CASSLSGGVTDTQYF TGTGCCAGCAGCCTTAGCGGGGGGGTTACAGATACGCAGTATTTT TRBJ2-3 TRBD2 - TRBV11-3
CASSPGLSPLHF TGTGCCAGCAGCCCCGGACTGTCACCCCTCCACTTT TRBJ1-6 - - TRBV12-3/TRBV12-4
CASSLATDTEAFF TGTGCCAGCAGCTTAGCCACAGACACTGAAGCTTTCTTT TRBJ1-1 - - TRBV13
CACWGDGKTEGYTF TGTGCCTGCTGGGGGGACGGGAAGACCGAGGGCTACACCTTC TRBJ1-2 - - TRBV30
CASSLGGSAQETQYF TGTGCCAGCAGCTTGGGGGGTAGCGCCCAAGAGACCCAGTACTTC TRBJ2-5 - - TRBV5-4
CASSHRGLAGGPGRTDTQYF TGTGCCAGCAGCCACAGGGGACTAGCGGGGGGGCCGGGCCGAACAGATACGCAGTATTTT TRBJ2-3 TRBD2 - TRBV3-1/TRBV3-2
CASSSQGNSNQPQHF TGTGCCAGCAGCTCTCAGGGTAATAGCAATCAGCCCCAGCATTTT TRBJ1-5 - - TRBV7-2
CASSLLSGGVNNEQFF TGCGCCAGCAGCTTGCTTTCCGGGGGGGTGAACAATGAGCAGTTCTTC TRBJ2-1 TRBD2 - TRBV5-1
CASMVSNEQYF TGTGCCAGCATGGTTAGTAACGAGCAGTACTTC TRBJ2-7 - - TRBV2
CASSRKTQTHQPQHF TGTGCCAGCAGCCGCAAGACGCAGACTCATCAGCCCCAGCATTTT TRBJ1-5 - - TRBV3-1/TRBV3-2
CASSRITGNYEQYF TGCGCCAGCAGCAGAATCACAGGGAATTACGAGCAGTACTTC TRBJ2-7 - - TRBV5-1
CASSQDPRGVNTGELFF TGTGCCAGCAGCCAAGACCCACGGGGGGTTAACACCGGGGAGCTGTTTTTT TRBJ2-2 TRBD2 - TRBV3-1/TRBV3-2
CASRADRRETGELFF TGTGCCAGTAGGGCGGACAGGAGGGAAACCGGGGAGCTGTTTTTT TRBJ2-2 - - TRBV19
CASRPGQGLVAEAFF TGCGCCAGCAGGCCGGGACAGGGTTTGGTGGCTGAAGCTTTCTTT TRBJ1-1 TRBD1 once TRBV4-1
CASSQAVFGAHSGETQYF TGCGCCAGCAGCCAAGCGGTGTTTGGGGCGCATTCGGGAGAGACCCAGTACTTC TRBJ2-5 - - TRBV4-1
CASSQGLAGSHEQFF TGTGCCAGCAGCCAGGGACTAGCGGGTTCCCATGAGCAGTTCTTC TRBJ2-1 TRBD2 - TRBV3-1/TRBV3-2
CASSLAGGHSYNEQFF TGTGCCAGCAGCTTGGCCGGGGGGCACTCCTACAATGAGCAGTTCTTC TRBJ2-1 - once TRBV5-4
CASSISLRDTQYF TGTGCCAGTAGTATTAGCCTGAGAGATACGCAGTATTTT TRBJ2-3 - - TRBV19
CASRTGGGAYEQYF TGTGCCAGCAGGACAGGGGGAGGGGCCTACGAGCAGTACTTC TRBJ2-7 TRBD1 - TRBV6-6
CAISDLDRTNYGYTF TGTGCCATCAGTGACCTGGACAGGACCAACTATGGCTACACCTTC TRBJ1-2 TRBD1 - TRBV10-3
CASRGAGGWTEAFF TGCGCCAGCAGAGGTGCAGGGGGCTGGACTGAAGCTTTCTTT TRBJ1-1 TRBD1 - TRBV5-1
CASSLRLAGGRYQETQYF TGTGCCAGCAGCTTGAGACTAGCGGGGGGCCGGTACCAAGAGACCCAGTACTTC TRBJ2-5 TRBD2 - TRBV7-8
CAWSGGSGGLAEQYF TGTGCCTGGAGTGGTGGTAGCGGGGGGCTCGCCGAGCAGTACTTC TRBJ2-7 TRBD2 - TRBV30
CASSQGRGSGNYEQYF TGCGCCAGCAGCCAGGGGCGGGGTTCTGGAAACTACGAGCAGTACTTC TRBJ2-7 - - TRBV4-1
CASSRRSGDRGFTEAFF TGCGCCAGCAGCCGTCGCAGCGGGGACAGGGGGTTCACTGAAGCTTTCTTT TRBJ1-1 TRBD1 - TRBV4-1
CASSSGTSGGYTQYF TGTGCCAGCAGTTCGGGGACTAGCGGGGGATATACGCAGTATTTT TRBJ2-3 TRBD2 once TRBV27
CASSWGPNNEAFF TGTGCCAGCAGCTGGGGCCCGAATAATGAAGCTTTCTTT TRBJ1-1 - - TRBV7-8
CASSDSLNSPLHF TGTGCCAGCAGTGACAGTCTGAACTCACCCCTCCACTTT TRBJ1-6 - - TRBV2
CASSEAGPNEKLFF TGTGCCAGCAGTGAAGCTGGGCCTAATGAAAAACTGTTTTTT TRBJ1-4 - - TRBV6-1